These T cell receptor beta chains were read from a single sample in a study of T cells after yellow fever vaccination. TCRdb called the 5' RACE reads again in MiXCR, with one record for every CDR3 protein. The data contain under 500,000 distinct CDR3 sequences, about 17% of them singletons. The sequencing here drew on PBMCs, taken before the yellow fever booster vaccination. The receptors shown here come from a man between 18 and 35 years old who received the YFV17D yellow fever vaccine. Both conserved end residues are trimmed from each CDR3. Each record gives: D gene, CDR3 length, J gene, V gene, CDR3 protein. D genes are given only for firm matches.

TRBD2 14 TRBJ2-1 TRBV10-3 AISDLGLAGLGEQF
TRBD1 13 TRBJ1-1 TRBV12-3/TRBV12-4 ASSHSVYQRGPAF
- 12 TRBJ2-3 TRBV7-2 ASSFTSPGATQY
- 12 TRBJ1-2 TRBV27 ASGYSPVNYGYT
- 12 TRBJ1-5 TRBV18 ASSPQGTNQPQH
TRBD2 16 TRBJ2-6 TRBV6-5 ATLPLAGVQGGANVLT
TRBD1 10 TRBJ2-3 TRBV27 ASSLDRGPRY
TRBD2 14 TRBJ2-5 TRBV12-3/TRBV12-4 ASSFVAGARPETQY
- 11 TRBJ1-1 TRBV29-1 SVDRQRNTEAF
- 12 TRBJ1-2 TRBV6-1 ASNPGPGPYGYT
TRBD1 14 TRBJ1-1 TRBV6-6 ASRDTPGTENTEAF
- 15 TRBJ2-4 TRBV14 ASSQDYGPLAKNIQY
TRBD1 13 TRBJ1-6 TRBV7-9 ASSLWETGNSPLH
- 10 TRBJ2-1 TRBV15 ATSRESGEQF
TRBD1 12 TRBJ2-7 TRBV6-2/TRBV6-3 ASSRTGWVYEQY
- 14 TRBJ2-3 TRBV4-2 ASSQDGTGETDTQY
- 14 TRBJ1-1 TRBV3-1 ASSQRGVVVDTEAF
- 13 TRBJ2-7 TRBV6-6 ASSGWGADSYEQY
- 10 TRBJ1-1 TRBV6-6 ASREHNNEAF
- 15 TRBJ2-2 TRBV11-2 ASSSGRLPANTGELF
- 10 TRBJ1-1 TRBV10-3 AISQTNTEAF
- 13 TRBJ2-3 TRBV6-1 ASSFTRTSTDTQY
TRBD1 11 TRBJ2-1 TRBV5-1 ASSPDRVREQF
- 12 TRBJ1-1 TRBV5-6 ASSLSWVYTEAF
TRBD1 12 TRBJ2-1 TRBV6-5 ASRPGQGSNEQF
TRBD1 16 TRBJ1-3 TRBV7-9 ASSLGFQGESSGNTIY
- 14 TRBJ2-1 TRBV18 ASSPGGPGSYNEQF
- 12 TRBJ2-2 TRBV4-3 ASSQESRAGELF
- 10 TRBJ1-2 TRBV4-1 ASSHPVGGYT